This T cell receptor (beta chain) was recorded in a study of shared clonotypes between healthy human individuals (dated by TCRdb to 2019 to 2021). Describing the broader study: Three men and two women, aged 18 to 49 years, made up the cohort. To estimate repertoire size and how much clonotype sharing occurs between individuals, the study deeply sequenced the blood TCR repertoires of about five healthy adults. Between about 0.94 and 10 billion PBMCs per donor were obtained by leukapheresis. To increase sequencing depth and limit assay-specific biases, different laboratories used diverse techniques to prepare libraries and sequence TCR repertoires.

Results and caveats for the whole study, not just this receptor: Only blood was sampled, and tissue TCR repertoires likely differ from those in blood. Pairwise subsampling indicated that sequencing depth was expected to affect the degree of clonotype sharing among donors. The genetic and exposure-history diversity represented was limited by the small number of donors.

Healthy HIV-negative adults with no recently reported acute infections or vaccinations were included as donors. Only Caucasian adults living in Nashville, Tennessee, USA were represented among the donors. For unsorted samples, about 87 million PBMCs were counted, and genomic DNA was extracted using the QIAamp DNA Blood Mini kit. Blood was collected by leukapheresis, and PBMCs were isolated by Ficoll-Histopaque density gradient centrifugation and then cryopreserved in liquid nitrogen vapor phase. TCR CDR3 regions were amplified from genomic DNA by multiplex PCR using the deep immunoSEQ assay. For each cell subset, the extracted genomic DNA was distributed evenly across all wells of several immunoSEQ 96-well plates, and each plate served as one replicate. For unsorted PBMC, about 300 ng of genomic DNA, equivalent to about 30,000 T cell genomes, went into each replicate PCR. Genomic DNA from unsorted PBMC was sequenced over ten immunoSEQ deep assay plates. Purified libraries were quantified with a Qubit 3.0 fluorometer, sized on a Bioanalyzer 2100, and re-quantified with the KAPA Library Quantification kit. Each immunoSEQ 96-well plate was sequenced on its own single-read 150-cycle Illumina NextSeq 550 flow cell. Regarding the original processing steps: The immunoSEQ output contained only junctional sequences without quality scores, so filtering could not match that applied to full-length reads. Sequences were annotated with PyIR, a Python wrapper for IgBLAST v1.9, using IMGT germline references to assign V/J genes and CDR3. Reads were removed for weak V/J assignments (E-value above 1e-6), missing CDR3, stop codons, out-of-frame junctions, or ambiguous translated residues. A V3J clonotype was defined by an identical inferred V gene, J gene, and CDR3 amino acid sequence. The percentage overlap between two repertoires was calculated by dividing the number of shared unique clonotypes by the size of the smaller repertoire. Three approaches were used to assess repertoire richness: RTK rarefaction, the Chao1 estimator, and Recon v2.1 estimates of unobserved clonotypes. In its TCRdb copy, this immuneACCESS table keeps in-frame sequences only and misses some clones. Where compared with another copy, unresolved V genes explain less than half of these, and the others have no known cause. V, J and clone size are taken as reported in that table, and D and trimming were inferred from the DNA itself. The sample records about 480,000 clones, about four fifths of which are singletons. The ten largest clones take up 13% of the sample.

For CDR1 and CDR2, the germline V gene lists SGHRS and YFSETQ. V and J lose 4 bases and 4 bases, and a span of 18 bases separates them. The CDR3 sequence holds 15 residues, the cysteine and phenylalanine included. The only DNA kept is the CDR3, 45 bases in frame from the first base. Concerning this clone itself: The antigen it recognizes is unknown. Per-nucleotide qualities are absent, and no much larger clonotype sits a single base away.

Rearrangement joined TRBV5-1 to TRBJ2-7; the D gene assignment is perhaps TRBD1 or TRBD2, with each matching 5 bases. The sample comprised PBMCs. The TCR was taken from a woman in her forties in good health. Some clones in this sample may be carry-over from other donors' samples. This receptor carries the CDR3 CASSPLAGSRYEQYF. The DNA is as follows: TGCGCCAGCAGCCCGCTCGCAGGGAGTAGGTACGAGCAGTACTTC.